These 26 T cell receptor beta chains share one sample of origin, sequenced in a study of blood T cell repertoires in COVID-19 (dated by TCRdb to 2018 to 2021). The library was generated by the immunoSEQ multiplex PCR assay. TCRdb obtained this table from immuneACCESS and retained in-frame rearrangements with V and J assigned. These tables miss some clones; where compared with another copy, unresolved V genes account for less than half of the shortfall, and the remainder is unexplained. This sample has over 65,000 clones in its table, and about 89% of those were observed once. The ten largest clones take up roughly 1.1% of the sample. Sequencing used peripheral blood. All receptors come from a human donor in a cohort sampled during active COVID-19.

This chain's CDR3 is CASSVAGARVGNTIYF. The CDR3 nucleotides read TGTGCCAGCAGCGTGGCAGGGGCCCGCGTTGGAAACACCATATATTTT. The chain has TRBV7-2 and TRBJ1-3; a weak D match, TRBD1 (6 bases). Trimming cost V 5 bases and J 3 bases, with 17 bases left between them. The CDR3 has 16 residues. The germline CDR1 and CDR2 sequences are SGHTA and FQGNSA.

J is TRBJ2-2 and V is TRBV18, with TRBD2 matching over 11 bases. The CDR3 is made up of 17 amino acids. CDR1 is KGHSH and CDR2 is LQKENI in the germline V gene. The ends lost 3 bases at V and 4 bases at J; junction bases unmatched: 7. The chain's CDR3 is CASSPGTSGTSTGELFF. CDR3 nucleotide sequence: TGTGCCAGCTCACCGGGGACTAGCGGAACCAGCACCGGGGAGCTGTTTTTT. Based on the CDR3 plus reference TRBV18 and TRBJ2-2, the full variable domain is NAGVMQNPRHLVRRRGQEARLRCSPMKGHSHVYWYRQLPEEGLKFMVYLQKENIIDESGMPKERFSAEFPKEGPSILRIQQVVRGDSAAYFCASSPGTSGTSTGELFFGEGSRLTVL.

The chain links TRBV11-3 to TRBJ2-2; 7 bases line up with TRBD1. After removal of 5 bases from V and 0 bases from J, the junction contained 9 bases not matched to a gene. CDR3 length equals 17 residues. Germline loops: CDR1 SGHNT, CDR2 YENEEA. In DNA, the CDR3 is TGTGCCAGCAGCCCTGGCCCCGGGACAGCGAACACCGGGGAGCTGTTTTTT. Residues: CASSPGPGTANTGELFF.

The rearrangement joins TRBV11-3 to TRBJ2-2; possibly TRBD1 for D (6 bases). Germline CDR1 SGHNT, CDR2 YENEEA. V gave up 6 bases and J gave up 0 bases, with 11 bases separating them. The CDR3 totals 15 residues. The CDR3: CASSYRASNTGELFF. The CDR3 DNA is TGTGCCAGCAGTTACAGGGCTTCGAACACCGGGGAGCTGTTTTTT.

The chain combines TRBV4-2 with TRBJ2-1; 8 bases align to TRBD2. The germline V gene encodes CDR1 LGHNA and CDR2 YNFKEQ. CDR3 length: 17 amino acids. With V trimmed by 4 bases and J by 6 bases, 14 bases remained unmatched. In DNA form, the CDR3 reads TGTGCCAGCAGCCCTCTGATGGGTAGCGGGATTTTCAATGAGCAGTTCTTC. Protein product: CASSPLMGSGIFNEQFF.

This chain links TRBV2 with TRBJ1-3; D gene unclear. The V end lost 7 bases, the J end lost 0 bases, and 10 bases lay between the germline ends. CDR3 length equals 14 residues. CDR1 SNHLY and CDR2 FYNNEI come from the germline V gene. In DNA, the CDR3 is TGTGCCAGCACCGGACTGATCTCTGGAAACACCATATATTTT. Its translation: CASTGLISGNTIYF.

This clone appeared once. The chain has TRBV6-5 and TRBJ1-4; 8 bases are shared with TRBD1. Losses at the gene ends were 4 bases for V and 7 bases for J; bases not matched to a gene: 8. This CDR3 spans 15 amino acids. The germline V gene encodes CDR1 MNHEY and CDR2 SVGAGI. The CDR3 DNA reads TGTGCCAGCAGTTGGACAGGGCCGGTCAGTGAAAAACTGTTTTTT. Protein product: CASSWTGPVSEKLFF.

This sequence joins TRBV6-6 and TRBJ1-1; possibly TRBD1 for D (5 bases). The germline V gene encodes CDR1 MNHNY and CDR2 SVGAGI (reference sequence). The CDR3 runs 15 residues. The V and J ends lost 5 bases and 0 bases respectively, with 13 bases between them. The DNA of the CDR3 is TGTGCCAGCAGTCAAACAGACAGACTGAACACTGAAGCTTTCTTT. Its protein product is CASSQTDRLNTEAFF.

The chain links TRBV7-3 to TRBJ2-5, with TRBD1 as a possible D gene (7 bases). The CDR3 has 14 residues. From germline, CDR1 is SGHTA and CDR2 FQGTGA. Trimming removed 10 bases from V and 0 bases from J, with 15 bases in between. This CDR3 is CANQTGEDQETQYF. The CDR3 DNA reads as TGTGCCAACCAAACAGGGGAGGACCAAGAGACCCAGTACTTC.

This chain uses TRBV23-1 with TRBJ1-2, with 10 bases that match TRBD1. TRBV23-1 is annotated as an ORF whose role is uncertain. V gave up 3 bases and J gave up 4 bases; unmatched junction bases: 8. The CDR3 consists of 16 residues. This CDR3 is CASSHFWDRGGYGYTF. The CDR3 region has the DNA TGCGCCAGCAGTCATTTTTGGGACAGGGGCGGCTATGGCTACACCTTC.

The genes are TRBV7-6 and TRBJ2-5; D perhaps matches TRBD2 (6 bases). The germline V gene has CDR1 SGHVS and CDR2 FNYEAQ. The V gene lost 4 bases and the J gene lost 4 bases, with 10 bases spanning the gap. The CDR3 covers 13 residues. CDR3 sequence reads: CASSYQGGETQYF. CDR3 bases: TGTGCCAGCAGCTACCAGGGAGGAGAGACCCAGTACTTC.

This clone is a singleton in its sample. The chain links TRBV4-2 to TRBJ1-1; 9 bases match TRBD1. The CDR3 has 18 residues. CDR1 is LGHNA, CDR2 YNFKEQ, per germline. V shed 0 bases and J 3 bases; nucleotides not matched to a gene: 11. This CDR3 is CASSQEGGTGRIDTEAFF. The CDR3 DNA is TGTGCCAGCAGCCAAGAGGGTGGGACAGGGCGGATAGACACTGAAGCTTTCTTT.

The chain recombines TRBV7-2 with TRBJ2-7, with 7 bases that match TRBD1. Trimming cost V 3 bases and J 3 bases; bases outside gene matches: 5. The CDR3 runs 14 residues. The germline V gene encodes CDR1 SGHTA and CDR2 FQGNSA. CDR3 bases: TGTGCCAGCAGCTTTACACAGGGGAGCTACGAGCAGTACTTC. Translating it yields CASSFTQGSYEQYF.

V usage is TRBV28 and J usage is TRBJ2-2, with D unclear. This CDR3 spans 17 amino acids. Looked up from germline, CDR1 is MDHEN and CDR2 is SYDVKM. V lost 7 bases and J lost 2, with 20 bases in between. CDR3 nucleotide sequence: TGTGCCAGCACTGCCCCCGCCAGGCAGACAAACACCGGGGAGCTGTTTTTT. This gives the protein CASTAPARQTNTGELFF.

The chain uses TRBV13 and TRBJ2-1; D may be TRBD2 (6 bases). CDR3 size: 15 residues. Germline V gene lookup returns CDR1 PRHDT and CDR2 FYEKMQ (reference sequence). Trimming shortened V by 10 bases and J by 1 base, and 17 bases separated the two germline ends. CDR3 amino acids: CATRFRSGSYNEQFF. The CDR3 DNA follows: TGTGCCACCCGATTCCGTAGCGGATCCTACAATGAGCAGTTCTTC.

V gene TRBV27 combines with J gene TRBJ2-1; 13 bases are shared with TRBD2. The ends lost 5 bases at V and 9 bases at J; junction bases unmatched: 4. This CDR3 is 14 amino acids long. The V gene's germline CDR1 is MNHEY and CDR2 SMNVEV (reference sequence). In DNA form, the CDR3 reads TGTGCCAGCAGTCTACTAGCGGGAGGGGGTGAGCAGTTCTTC. This sequence encodes CASSLLAGGGEQFF.

The chain combines TRBV25-1 with TRBJ2-3; 8 bases line up with TRBD1. This CDR3 has 13 residues. Per the germline V gene, CDR1 is MGHDK and CDR2 is SYGVNS. V lost 4 bases to trimming and J lost 5 bases; unmatched junction nucleotides: 2. DNA of the CDR3: TGTGCCAGCAGTGTGACAGGGGAAGATACGCAGTATTTT. Protein sequence: CASSVTGEDTQYF.

V and J are TRBV7-6 and TRBJ2-7, with a weak D call TRBD1 (5 bases). V was shortened by 5 bases and J by 4 bases, with 12 bases between the two germline ends. This CDR3 spans 13 amino acids. CDR1 is SGHVS and CDR2 is FNYEAQ in the germline V gene. CDR3 DNA sequence: TGTGCCAGCAGCCCAGGACATATGTACGAGCAGTACTTC. Residues: CASSPGHMYEQYF. Full variable domain (outside the CDR3, taken from reference TRBV7-6 and TRBJ2-7): GAGVSQSPRYKVTKRGQDVALRCDPISGHVSLYWYRQALGQGPEFLTYFNYEAQQDKSGLPNDRFSAERPEGSISTLTIQRTEQRDSAMYRCASSPGHMYEQYFGPGTRLTVT.

V usage is TRBV3-1 (or the pseudogene TRBV3-2) and J usage is TRBJ2-1; 9 bases align to TRBD2. The CDR3 consists of 14 residues. Germline lookup yields CDR1 LGHDT and CDR2 YNNKEL (reference sequence). V dropped 4 bases and J dropped 6; count of bases not matched to a gene: 4. The CDR3 region is CASSLQLAGNEQFF. Written as DNA, the CDR3 is TGTGCCAGCAGCCTTCAACTAGCGGGCAATGAGCAGTTCTTC.

The chain recombines TRBV3-1 (or the pseudogene TRBV3-2) with TRBJ2-7, with 10 bases fitting TRBD1. CDR3 size: 14 residues. The germline CDR1 and CDR2 sequences are LGHDT and YNNKEL (reference sequence). Trimming at V came to 3 bases and at J to 7 bases, leaving 6 bases not matched to a gene. The CDR3 here is CASSQRDRGREQYF. For the CDR3, the DNA is TGTGCCAGCAGCCAGAGGGACAGGGGAAGGGAGCAGTACTTC.

The V gene is TRBV6-5, the J gene TRBJ2-1, with 11 nucleotides matching TRBD2. V dropped 2 bases and J dropped 5; count of bases not matched to a gene: 5. The CDR3 contains 16 residues. Germline V lookup: CDR1 MNHEY, CDR2 SVGAGI. CDR3 in amino acids: CASSYSTTSGDNEQFF. The CDR3 DNA follows: TGTGCCAGCAGTTACAGTACGACTAGCGGGGACAATGAGCAGTTCTTC.

V and J are TRBV11-2 and TRBJ1-1; tentative D call: TRBD1 (5 bases). CDR3 length: 12 amino acids. Per the germline V gene, CDR1 is SGHAT and CDR2 is FQNNGV. V was clipped by 8 bases and J by 3 bases, with 10 bases between them. In nucleotides, the CDR3 is TGTGCCAGCGGGTTACAGGACACTGAAGCTTTCTTT. Its translation: CASGLQDTEAFF.

In DNA, the CDR3 is TGTGCCAGCAGCCTTTCATTTTCCGGGACAGGGTACGAGCAGTACTTC. It specifies CASSLSFSGTGYEQYF. The rearrangement uses TRBV3-1 (or the pseudogene TRBV3-2) and TRBJ2-7; 9 nucleotides align to TRBD1. With 4 bases clipped from V and 4 bases from J, the junction kept 11 bases outside the gene matches. The CDR3 is 16 residues long. Germline loops: CDR1 LGHDT, CDR2 YNNKEL (reference sequence).

This clone turned up a few times. The chain couples TRBV28 to TRBJ2-1, with D possibly TRBD2 on 5 matching bases. Per the germline V gene, CDR1 is MDHEN and CDR2 is SYDVKM. Trimming removed 6 bases at V and 3 bases at J, with 6 bases between. The length of the CDR3 is 12 residues. The CDR3 nucleotides are TGTGCCAGCAGACTAGACTACAATGAGCAGTTCTTC. Translating it yields CASRLDYNEQFF.

This chain links TRBV28 with TRBJ2-1; no clear D. V was cut by 4 bases and J by 3 bases, with 19 bases left in between. Germline CDR1 reads MDHEN; CDR2 reads SYDVKM. The CDR3 sequence is 17 residues long. CDR3 DNA sequence: TGTGCCAGCAGTTGGCGGCTAGTCAGTGGAATCTACAATGAGCAGTTCTTC. Protein: CASSWRLVSGIYNEQFF.

This clone was observed a few times. The chain links TRBV10-2 to TRBJ1-1; 8 positions match TRBD1. The CDR3 length is 13 residues. Trimming took 7 bases from V and 8 from J; bases not matched to a gene: 9. Germline CDR1 and CDR2: WSHSY and SAAADI. CDR3 DNA: TGCGCCAGCATCCCGACAGGGGACAGAGAAGCTTTCTTT. Translation gives CASIPTGDREAFF.